The clone carrying this T cell receptor beta chain was picked up a small number of times. Its antigen is as yet unknown. The sample originates from a study of CD8 T cells in ankylosing spondylitis. Whole-study findings and limits: Ankylosing spondylitis blood seemed to carry a telltale TCR beta motif made of eight highly homologous variants. Clones that were linked to disease were CD8+ and were relatively rare in peripheral blood.

The J segment lost 2 bases and the V segment lost 1 base, leaving 6 bases of the junction unmatched. Germline loops: CDR1 ENHRY, CDR2 SYGVKD. The CDR3 contains 16 residues. A quantitative 5'-RACE method, one with molecular barcodes, was used to make TCR beta libraries. TCRdb reprocessed the 5' RACE reads with MiXCR, giving one entry per CDR3 protein. The repertoire holds 200,000 to 250,000 distinct CDR3 sequences, with roughly 6.6% as singletons. The sample comprised blood, either unsorted or a sorted T cell fraction (not recorded which). The clonotype comes from a male donor with ankylosing spondylitis. This chain uses TRBV10-3 with TRBJ2-3; 7 nucleotides align to TRBD2. CDR3 nucleotide sequence: TGTGCCATCAGTGAGTACGTAAGCGGGACCACAGATACGCAGTATTTT. Translated, it gives CAISEYVSGTTDTQYF.